Below are 14 T cell receptor beta chains sequenced from a single sample in a study of CD8 T cells in Susac syndrome. Random hexamers were used to reverse transcribe roughly 0.45 to 1 ug of RNA. Each CDR3 protein is one row after TCRdb ran MiXCR on the immunoSEQ multiplex PCR reads. Found here are some 100,000 distinct CDR3 sequences, around nine tenths of them singletons; the top ten hold around 0.14%. The sample taken for sequencing was CD4+ T cells from PBMCs. The receptors originated from a human donor in good health.

This clonotype was counted only a few times. The gene calls are TRBV23-1 and TRBJ2-7; 7 bases match TRBD1. TRBV23-1 belongs to the ORF category, with a function that is uncertain. The CDR3 runs 14 residues. V lost 4 bases, J lost 2 bases, and 5 bases stayed unmatched. The CDR3 region is CASSPWDRTYEQYF. Here the CDR3 DNA reads TGCGCCAGCAGTCCCTGGGACAGAACCTACGAGCAGTACTTC.

V gene TRBV7-2 combines with J gene TRBJ2-2; D gene unclear. The germline CDR1 and CDR2 sequences are SGHTA and FQGNSA. The CDR3 runs 16 residues. V was cut by 0 bases and J by 6 bases, with 14 bases left in between. The CDR3 loop reads CASSLAWNPRAGELFF. In DNA, the CDR3 is TGTGCCAGCAGCTTAGCTTGGAACCCCCGGGCCGGGGAGCTGTTTTTT.

This chain links TRBV3-1 with TRBJ1-1; TRBD1 matches at 9 bases. J was trimmed by 10 bases and V by 5 bases; bases with no gene match: 5. CDR1 LGHDT and CDR2 YNNKEL come from the germline V gene (reference sequence). The CDR3 runs 12 residues. CDR3 residues: CASSIGTGLAFF. CDR3 in DNA: TGTGCCAGCAGCATTGGGACAGGGTTAGCTTTCTTT.

The chain joins TRBV19 to TRBJ1-2, with 7 bases that match TRBD1. The CDR3 loop spans 15 amino acids. Germline V gene sequence: CDR1 LNHDA, CDR2 SQIVND (reference sequence). V was clipped by 9 bases and J by 0 bases; unmatched bases: 10. The CDR3 DNA follows: TGTGCCAGCGCCAATACAGGGGCCACTAACTATGGCTACACCTTC. It encodes CASANTGATNYGYTF.

The V call is TRBV29-1, the J call TRBJ1-2, with a weak D call TRBD1 (5 bases). CDR1 is SQVTM and CDR2 is ANQGSEA in the germline V gene. The CDR3 covers 11 residues. V gave up 7 bases and J gave up 5 bases, with 11 bases separating them. This CDR3 reads CSDFQGYGYTF. CDR3 nucleotide sequence: TGCAGCGACTTTCAGGGTTATGGCTACACCTTC.

J is TRBJ1-1 and V is TRBV12-3 or TRBV12-4, with 7 bases matching TRBD1. There are 14 residues in the CDR3. The ends lost 1 base at V and 5 bases at J; junction bases unmatched: 4. CDR3 sequence (DNA): TGTGCCAGCAGTTTAGGGGCAGGGGGAACTGAAGCTTTCTTT. The encoded protein is CASSLGAGGTEAFF.

The chain employs TRBV27 and TRBJ1-3, with D perhaps matching TRBD1 (6 bases). Trimming left V 8 bases short and J 4 bases short, with 12 bases between. CDR1 and CDR2 from the germline V gene are MNHEY and SMNVEV (reference sequence). The CDR3 has 13 residues. As DNA, the CDR3 is TGTGCCAGCTTTTCCACAGGGGGAAACACCATATATTTT. Its translation is CASFSTGGNTIYF.

The chain couples TRBV12-5 to TRBJ2-7; 9 nucleotides match TRBD1. CDR3 length equals 14 residues. CDR1 LGHNT and CDR2 FRNRAP come from the germline V gene. The ends lost 6 bases at V and 1 base at J; junction bases unmatched: 4. CDR3 DNA: TGTGCTAGTGGAGGACAGGGGCCATCCTACGAGCAGTACTTC. Translating gives CASGGQGPSYEQYF.

The chain combines TRBV7-9 with TRBJ1-2; tentatively, D is TRBD1 (5 bases). The ends were cut back, 0 bases at V and 4 bases at J, with 15 bases in the middle. Germline-derived CDR1 and CDR2 are SEHNR and FQNEAQ (reference sequence). This CDR3 has 16 residues. The CDR3 bases are TGTGCCAGCAGCTTAGCGCGAGGAAGGGGAGGCTATGGCTACACCTTC. This sequence encodes CASSLARGRGGYGYTF.

This chain connects TRBV9 to TRBJ2-4, with TRBD1 matching 8 bases. V dropped 4 bases and J dropped 6; count of bases not matched to a gene: 6. Germline V gene lookup returns CDR1 SGDLS and CDR2 YYNGEE. The CDR3 runs 14 residues. CDR3 DNA sequence: TGTGCCAGCAGCTCACCCAGGGGGCCAAACATTCAGTACTTC. Protein product: CASSSPRGPNIQYF.

This clonotype was seen once. The chain recombines TRBV4-3 with TRBJ2-7; D possibly corresponds to TRBD2 (5 bases). V was pared by 1 base and J by 3 bases, with 13 bases between. The germline CDR1 and CDR2 sequences are LGHNA and YSLEER. CDR3 length equals 15 residues. This chain's CDR3 is CASSQGGSLGYEQYF. DNA for the CDR3: TGCGCCAGCAGCCAAGGAGGGAGTCTCGGCTACGAGCAGTACTTC.

The chain is built from TRBV6-4 and TRBJ2-1, with TRBD2 matching 13 bases. Unmatched junction bases numbered 12, after V lost 6 bases and J lost 10 bases. This CDR3 is built from 16 residues. In germline, CDR1 is MRHNA, CDR2 SNTAGT. Here the CDR3 reads CASSTGTSGVATEQFF. As DNA, the CDR3 is TGTGCCAGCAGCACCGGGACTAGCGGGGTTGCAACGGAGCAGTTCTTC.

This clonotype was counted once. The V and J genes are TRBV12-3 or TRBV12-4 and TRBJ1-1; D ambiguous. V lost 4 bases, J lost 7 bases, and 13 bases lay in between. The CDR3 loop spans 13 amino acids. The CDR3 DNA follows: TGTGCCAGCAGTTCAAACGCCGGGCTTGAAGCTTTCTTT. Its protein product is CASSSNAGLEAFF.

The V call is TRBV12-3 or TRBV12-4, the J call TRBJ2-2; TRBD1 agrees at 9 bases. This CDR3 is built from 14 residues. V was clipped by 4 bases and J by 5 bases; unmatched bases: 2. The CDR3 region is CASSSGTGTGELFF. The CDR3, as DNA: TGTGCCAGCAGTTCCGGGACAGGGACCGGGGAGCTGTTTTTT.